This T cell receptor beta chain was captured in a study of vaccination effects on CD4 cells after COVID-19. Comments on this clone: Its antigen is not identified.

Profiling relied on immunoSEQ multiplex PCR, and the TCRdb table lists in-frame clones only, not all of them. The table has approximately 22,000 clones, roughly 75% seen once. The germline V and J ends were trimmed by 0 bases and 6 bases, with 6 bases remaining between them. The germline V gene encodes CDR1 SGDLS and CDR2 YYNGEE. This CDR3 contains 13 residues. Peptide-pool stimulation followed by sequencing identified expanded antigen-specific CD4+ clonotypes in the ViraFEST assay. On approximately day 9 of culture, CD4+ T cells were separated out. Each vaccine recipient was nucleocapsid antibody negative and had no prior SARS-CoV-2 infection.

The sequencing used CD4+ T cells from PBMCs cultured with HCoV-NL63 spike peptides, collected before COVID-19 vaccination. This chain links TRBV9 with TRBJ2-2; TRBD2 might be the D (5 bases). The sequence came from a human donor who received a COVID-19 vaccine. The CDR3 sequence: CASSVVGAGELFF. The CDR3 nucleotides are TGTGCCAGCAGCGTAGTGGGAGCCGGGGAGCTGTTTTTT.